This is a list of T cell receptor beta chains from one sample in a study of CD8 T cells in ankylosing spondylitis. TCRdb passed the 5' RACE reads through MiXCR, listing each CDR3 protein once. The data show about 35,000 distinct CDR3 sequences, roughly 3% seen once. The sequenced material came from blood, either unsorted or a sorted T cell fraction (not recorded which). Receptors originate from a male donor with ankylosing spondylitis or in good health (not recorded which). CDR3s include the opening cysteine and the closing phenylalanine or tryptophan. Each record gives: J gene, D gene, V gene, clone size, CDR3 DNA, CDR3 protein. D genes are given only for firm matches. The size entry is marked missing in some rows and otherwise reads once, few, many or a size class.

TRBJ2-3,NA,TRBV9,many,TGTGCCAGCAGCCGTAGGTCACGAGGGGGGATCACAGATACGCAGTATTTT,CASSRRSRGGITDTQYF
TRBJ2-2,TRBD2,TRBV9,many,TGTGCCAGCAGCGTAGTGGATGGAGCGGGGCGGCTGAACACCGGGGAGCTGTTTTTT,CASSVVDGAGRLNTGELFF
TRBJ2-3,TRBD1,TRBV9,many,TGTGCCAGCAGCGTAGAACAGGGGCTCACAGATACGCAGTATTTT,CASSVEQGLTDTQYF
TRBJ2-3,TRBD2,TRBV9,many,TGTGCCAGCAGCTCCCCTCCCCGGGGGGGGGATACGCAGTATTTT,CASSSPPRGGDTQYF
TRBJ1-3,NA,TRBV9,many,TGTGCCAGCAGCGACGACCCTTTGGCCGGAAACACCATATATTTT,CASSDDPLAGNTIYF
TRBJ2-1,TRBD2,TRBV9,many,TGTGCCAGCAGCGCGGGGACTAGCGGGCTTCCGATGTACAATGAGCAGTTCTTC,CASSAGTSGLPMYNEQFF
TRBJ2-1,NA,TRBV9,many,TGTGCCAGCAGCGCGCGGGACTCCCGGGGTGAGCAGTTCTTC,CASSARDSRGEQFF
TRBJ2-1,NA,TRBV9,many,TGTGCCAGCAGCGCAAGGGACGTCTCCTACAATGAGCAGTTCTTC,CASSARDVSYNEQFF
TRBJ2-1,TRBD1,TRBV9,many,TGTGCCAGCAGCGTATTGGCCGAGACAGGGAGAAATGAGCAGTTCTTC,CASSVLAETGRNEQFF
TRBJ2-2,TRBD1,TRBV9,many,TGTGCCAGCAGCGCGCCGGGACAGATGAACACCGGGGAGCTGTTTTTT,CASSAPGQMNTGELFF
TRBJ1-6,NA,TRBV9,many,TGTGCCAGCAGCGTAGGGGAGTACCGATCACCCCTCCACTTT,CASSVGEYRSPLHF
TRBJ2-2,NA,TRBV9,many,TGTGCCAGCAGCGTACTAGGAGAGGCGCCCGGGGAGCTGTTTTTT,CASSVLGEAPGELFF
TRBJ2-2,TRBD2,TRBV9,many,TGTGCCAGCAGCGTAGCTACTAGCGGGGGGGCGAACGGGGAGCTGTTTTTT,CASSVATSGGANGELFF
TRBJ1-1,TRBD1,TRBV9,many,TGTGCCAGCAGCGTGACGACAGGGATGAACACTGAAGCTTTCTTT,CASSVTTGMNTEAFF
TRBJ2-2,TRBD2,TRBV9,many,TGTGCCAGCAGCGCCAAAACCGGGGGGGCCGGAACCGGGGAGCTGTTTTTT,CASSAKTGGAGTGELFF
TRBJ2-1,TRBD1,TRBV9,many,TGTGCCAGCAGCGTAGCAGGGGGAAGGGACTACAATGAGCAGTTCTTC,CASSVAGGRDYNEQFF
TRBJ1-5,NA,TRBV6-4,many,TGTGCCAGCGAAACTCAGGGAGATAGCAATCAGCCCCAGCATTTT,CASETQGDSNQPQHF
TRBJ1-6,NA,TRBV9,many,TGTGCCAGCAGCGCAGCCGGGAGGGGTAATTCACCCCTCCACTTT,CASSAAGRGNSPLHF
TRBJ2-6,NA,TRBV9,many,TGTGCCAGCAGCGCCGCCCACTCTGGGGCCAACGTCCTGACTTTC,CASSAAHSGANVLTF
TRBJ2-2,NA,TRBV9,medium-sized,TGTGCCAGCAGCGTCCTGGGGAACACCGGGGAGCTGTTTTTT,CASSVLGNTGELFF
TRBJ2-2,TRBD1,TRBV9,many,TGTGCCAGCAGCGTAGGGCTGGGGACAGGCGACACCGGGGAGCTGTTTTTT,CASSVGLGTGDTGELFF
TRBJ2-4,TRBD2,TRBV9,many,TGTGCCAGCAGCGGACGGGGGGACGAAAACATTCAGTACTTC,CASSGRGDENIQYF
TRBJ2-3,TRBD2,TRBV9,many,TGTGCCAGCAAGCGGGGGGCGCAAGATACGCAGTATTTT,CASKRGAQDTQYF
TRBJ1-2,TRBD1,TRBV23-1,many,TGCGCCGCGCCGGATGGCAGGGGGCGTCTTGGCTACACCTTC,CAAPDGRGRLGYTF
TRBJ1-1,NA,TRBV9,many,TGTGCCAGCAGCCCCGAGGGAGGGATGAACACTGAAGCTTTCTTT,CASSPEGGMNTEAFF
TRBJ2-6,NA,TRBV21-1,NA,TGTGCCAGCAGCAAGGCCCATGGGGCCAACGTCCTGACTTTC,CASSKAHGANVLTF
TRBJ2-5,TRBD1,TRBV9,many,TGTGCCAGCAGCCCAGACCCCCCAGGGGGCCTCCAAGAGACCCAGTACTTC,CASSPDPPGGLQETQYF